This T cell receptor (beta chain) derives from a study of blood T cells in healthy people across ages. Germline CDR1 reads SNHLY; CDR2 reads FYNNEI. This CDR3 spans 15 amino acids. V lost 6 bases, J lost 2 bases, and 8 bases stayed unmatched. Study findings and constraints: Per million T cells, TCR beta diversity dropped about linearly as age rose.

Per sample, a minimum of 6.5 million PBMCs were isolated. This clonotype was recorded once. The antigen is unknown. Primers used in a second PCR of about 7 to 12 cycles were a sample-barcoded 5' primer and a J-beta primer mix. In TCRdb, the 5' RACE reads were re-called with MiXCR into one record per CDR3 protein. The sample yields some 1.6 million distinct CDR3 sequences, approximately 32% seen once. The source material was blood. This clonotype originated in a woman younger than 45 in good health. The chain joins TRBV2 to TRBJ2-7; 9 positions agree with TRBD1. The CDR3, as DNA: TGTGCCAGCAGGAGATTTGGACAGGGGACCTACGAGCAGTACTTC. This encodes CASRRFGQGTYEQYF.